Here is one T cell receptor (beta chain) with its context. CDR3 length: 13 amino acids. Germline assignment: CDR1 ENHRY and CDR2 SYGVKD. After removal of 5 bases from V and 5 bases from J, the junction contained 5 bases not matched to a gene. This specimen comes from a study of T cell changes during pregnancy in multiple sclerosis. Here immunoSEQ multiplex PCR was the method, and the copy in TCRdb shows in-frame clones only, minus some. The data contain about 31,000 clones, just over 90% of them singletons. This TCR was sampled from a female donor with multiple sclerosis, enrolled in a pregnancy study. This chain uses TRBV10-3 with TRBJ2-7; 8 nucleotides agree with TRBD2. This material consisted of CD4+ T cells from peripheral blood mononuclear cells, taken in the second trimester of pregnancy. The CDR3 region has the DNA TGTGCCATCAGTCCAGGACTAGCCCACGAGCAGTACTTC. It yields the protein CAISPGLAHEQYF.